The sequence of this T cell receptor (beta chain) was determined in a study of blood T cells in healthy people across ages. A few counts support this clonotype. The second PCR ran about 7 to 12 cycles with a sample-barcoded 5' primer and J-beta primers. MiXCR, run by TCRdb on the 5' RACE reads, gives a single entry per CDR3 protein. In the table there are 850,000 to 1,300,000 distinct CDR3 sequences, more than 40% of which are singletons. Each individual donor underwent a draw of around 9.8 milliliters of peripheral blood. Researchers isolated at least 6 million PBMCs per sample. CDR3 length equals 11 residues. V was clipped by 3 bases and J by 4 bases, with 1 base between them.

Sequenced material: blood. The chain carries TRBV12-3 or TRBV12-4 and TRBJ2-4; D not resolved. This TCR was recovered from an older woman in good health. The DNA of the CDR3 is TGTGCCAGCAGTTTTAAAAACATTCAGTACTTC. This translates into CASSFKNIQYF.